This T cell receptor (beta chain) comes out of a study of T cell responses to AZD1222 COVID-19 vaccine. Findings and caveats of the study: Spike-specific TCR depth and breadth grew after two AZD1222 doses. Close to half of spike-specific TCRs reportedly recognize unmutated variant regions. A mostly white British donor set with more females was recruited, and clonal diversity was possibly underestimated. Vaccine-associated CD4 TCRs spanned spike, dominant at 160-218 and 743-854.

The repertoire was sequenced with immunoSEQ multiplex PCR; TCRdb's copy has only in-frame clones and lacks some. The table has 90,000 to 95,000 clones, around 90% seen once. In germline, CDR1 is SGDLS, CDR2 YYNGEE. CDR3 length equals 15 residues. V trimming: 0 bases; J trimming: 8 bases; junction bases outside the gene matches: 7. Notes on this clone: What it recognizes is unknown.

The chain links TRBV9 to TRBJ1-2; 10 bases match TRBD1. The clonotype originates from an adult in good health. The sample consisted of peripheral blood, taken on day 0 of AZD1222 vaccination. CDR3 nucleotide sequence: TGTGCCAGCAGCGTAGGGGGACAGGGGAGAGAGGGCTACACCTTC. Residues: CASSVGGQGREGYTF. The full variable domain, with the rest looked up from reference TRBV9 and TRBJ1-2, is DSGVTQTPKHLITATGQRVTLRCSPRSGDLSVYWYQQSLDQGLQFLIQYYNGEERAKGNILERFSAQQFPDLHSELNLSSLELGDSALYFCASSVGGQGREGYTFGSGTRLTVV.